These T cell receptor beta chains were read from a single sample in a study of T cell responses to AZD1222 COVID-19 vaccine. Sequenced by immunoSEQ multiplex PCR; TCRdb stores in-frame clones only, minus some. Of about 35,000 clones in the sample, approximately 84% were seen once. The source was peripheral blood, collected 28 days after the second AZD1222 dose. These receptor sequences come from an adult who received the AZD1222 COVID-19 vaccine. Each CDR3 is given with its conserved first and last residue. Each record gives: D gene, J gene, V gene, clone size, CDR3 protein, CDR3 DNA. D genes are given only for firm matches. Clone size, where shown, is once, few, many, or a class for clones that have expanded.

D: NA; J: TRBJ1-3; V: TRBV3-1/TRBV3-2; size: once; CDR3: CASSQGRRNTIYF; DNA: TGTGCCAGCAGCCAAGGTCGTAGAAACACCATATATTTT
D: TRBD1; J: TRBJ2-7; V: TRBV19; size: NA; CDR3: CASSSTGGSGEQYF; DNA: TGTGCCAGTAGTTCTACAGGGGGCTCGGGCGAGCAGTACTTC
D: TRBD2; J: TRBJ2-3; V: TRBV5-4; size: NA; CDR3: CASSVGLAGPEGDTQYF; DNA: TGTGCCAGCAGCGTGGGACTAGCGGGGCCCGAGGGAGATACGCAGTATTTT
D: NA; J: TRBJ2-7; V: TRBV4-2; size: once; CDR3: CASSRDLASWDEQYF; DNA: TGTGCCAGCAGCCGAGATCTAGCGAGCTGGGACGAGCAGTACTTC
D: NA; J: TRBJ2-2; V: TRBV4-2; size: NA; CDR3: CASSQDLGNTGELFF; DNA: TGTGCCAGCAGCCAAGATCTCGGGAACACCGGGGAGCTGTTTTTT
D: NA; J: TRBJ1-1; V: TRBV2; size: NA; CDR3: CALEGGGTEAFF; DNA: TGTGCCCTTGAGGGGGGAGGCACTGAAGCTTTCTTT
D: NA; J: TRBJ2-1; V: TRBV7-3; size: NA; CDR3: CASSLTRSDQGNEQFF; DNA: TGTGCCAGCAGCTTAACCAGGTCGGACCAAGGAAATGAGCAGTTCTTC
D: TRBD1; J: TRBJ1-4; V: TRBV27; size: NA; CDR3: CASRPGGGGEKLFF; DNA: TGTGCCAGCAGACCAGGGGGCGGAGGCGAAAAACTGTTTTTT
D: NA; J: TRBJ1-1; V: TRBV18; size: NA; CDR3: CASSPPGQGENTEAFF; DNA: TGTGCCAGCTCACCACCGGGTCAGGGAGAAAACACTGAAGCTTTCTTT
D: TRBD1; J: TRBJ1-5; V: TRBV2; size: NA; CDR3: CASSWDRGGDQPQHF; DNA: TGTGCCAGCAGTTGGGACAGGGGAGGAGATCAGCCCCAGCATTTT
D: NA; J: TRBJ2-5; V: TRBV20-1; size: NA; CDR3: CSAFRAETQYF; DNA: TGCAGTGCTTTCCGGGCGGAGACCCAGTACTTC
D: NA; J: TRBJ1-2; V: TRBV5-1; size: once; CDR3: CASSLGAQGRSGYTF; DNA: TGCGCCAGCAGCTTGGGGGCCCAGGGGCGAAGTGGCTACACCTTC
D: TRBD1; J: TRBJ2-2; V: TRBV5-1; size: NA; CDR3: CASSPGQGVTGELFF; DNA: TGCGCCAGCAGCCCCGGACAGGGGGTCACCGGGGAGCTGTTTTTT
D: NA; J: TRBJ1-1; V: TRBV19; size: NA; CDR3: CASREQGVTEAFF; DNA: TGTGCCAGTAGAGAACAGGGAGTCACTGAAGCTTTCTTT
D: TRBD2; J: TRBJ2-3; V: TRBV14; size: NA; CDR3: CASSLGLAGSTDTQYF; DNA: TGTGCCAGCAGCCTCGGACTAGCGGGGAGCACAGATACGCAGTATTTT
D: NA; J: TRBJ1-4; V: TRBV6-6; size: NA; CDR3: CASSYSGGYEKLFF; DNA: TGTGCCAGCAGTTACTCAGGTGGCTATGAAAAACTGTTTTTT
D: TRBD1; J: TRBJ2-7; V: TRBV6-5; size: NA; CDR3: CASLGQVSYEQYF; DNA: TGTGCCAGCCTGGGACAGGTCTCCTACGAGCAGTACTTC
D: TRBD2; J: TRBJ2-1; V: TRBV3-1/TRBV3-2; size: NA; CDR3: CASSQASSGRVGEQFF; DNA: TGTGCCAGCAGCCAAGCCTCTAGCGGGAGAGTCGGTGAGCAGTTCTTC
D: NA; J: TRBJ1-1; V: TRBV6-5; size: NA; CDR3: CASNYLQGGAEAFF; DNA: TGTGCCAGCAACTACCTACAGGGAGGGGCTGAAGCTTTCTTT
D: TRBD1; J: TRBJ2-3; V: TRBV14; size: NA; CDR3: CASSQDRSRGQSTDTQYF; DNA: TGTGCCAGCAGCCAAGATCGGAGTAGGGGACAGAGCACAGATACGCAGTATTTT
D: NA; J: TRBJ1-2; V: TRBV2; size: few; CDR3: CALYRADGYTF; DNA: TGTGCCCTCTACAGGGCCGATGGCTACACCTTC
D: TRBD1; J: TRBJ1-2; V: TRBV18; size: once; CDR3: CASSPEGALNYGYTF; DNA: TGTGCCAGCTCACCAGAGGGGGCTCTTAACTATGGCTACACCTTC
D: NA; J: TRBJ2-2; V: TRBV6-5; size: NA; CDR3: CASRGALQNTGELFF; DNA: TGTGCCAGCAGAGGGGCCCTACAAAACACCGGGGAGCTGTTTTTT
D: NA; J: TRBJ1-1; V: TRBV18; size: NA; CDR3: CASSPSGGEAFF; DNA: TGTGCCAGCTCACCGTCCGGGGGAGAAGCTTTCTTT
D: NA; J: TRBJ1-4; V: TRBV6-5; size: NA; CDR3: CASKTNQAHFEKLFF; DNA: TGTGCCAGCAAGACGAACCAGGCCCACTTTGAAAAACTGTTTTTT
D: NA; J: TRBJ1-5; V: TRBV28; size: few; CDR3: CASTEFRDEGILGGNQPQHF; DNA: TGTGCCAGCACCGAATTCCGGGACGAGGGAATTCTTGGTGGCAATCAGCCCCAGCATTTT
D: TRBD1; J: TRBJ1-3; V: TRBV11-2; size: NA; CDR3: CASSTGQGGRNTIYF; DNA: TGTGCCAGCAGCACCGGACAGGGAGGTAGAAACACCATATATTTT
D: NA; J: TRBJ2-5; V: TRBV29-1; size: NA; CDR3: CSVGQETQYF; DNA: TGCAGCGTTGGGCAAGAGACCCAGTACTTC
D: NA; J: TRBJ1-1; V: TRBV19; size: NA; CDR3: CAIGVPTEAFF; DNA: TGTGCCATAGGGGTCCCCACTGAAGCTTTCTTT
D: NA; J: TRBJ2-7; V: TRBV7-2; size: NA; CDR3: CASSPGRVYEQYF; DNA: TGTGCCAGCAGCCCGGGACGGGTCTACGAGCAGTACTTC
D: TRBD1; J: TRBJ2-1; V: TRBV29-1; size: NA; CDR3: CSESGTGGVNEQFF; DNA: TGCAGCGAATCCGGGACAGGGGGCGTAAATGAGCAGTTCTTC
D: NA; J: TRBJ1-2; V: TRBV7-8; size: NA; CDR3: CASSSTGGPNYGYTF; DNA: TGTGCCAGCAGCTCCACCGGGGGGCCGAACTATGGCTACACCTTC
D: TRBD2; J: TRBJ2-1; V: TRBV4-2; size: NA; CDR3: CASSRGLAGSEGGPFF; DNA: TGTGCCAGCAGCCGAGGACTAGCGGGATCTGAGGGCGGCCCGTTCTTC
D: NA; J: TRBJ2-3; V: TRBV4-2; size: NA; CDR3: CASSPLGLPTGTDTQYF; DNA: TGTGCCAGCAGCCCACTAGGATTACCTACCGGCACAGATACGCAGTATTTT
D: NA; J: TRBJ2-7; V: TRBV12-3/TRBV12-4; size: NA; CDR3: CASSPTGTYEQYF; DNA: TGTGCCAGCAGTCCCACCGGGACCTACGAGCAGTACTTC
D: NA; J: TRBJ2-3; V: TRBV6-8; size: NA; CDR3: CASLKGLRVNTDTQYF; DNA: TGTGCCAGCTTGAAGGGACTCCGCGTCAACACAGATACGCAGTATTTT
D: TRBD1; J: TRBJ1-3; V: TRBV5-1; size: NA; CDR3: CASSATGQGTGNTIYF; DNA: TGCGCCAGCAGCGCTACAGGACAGGGTACGGGAAACACCATATATTTT
D: TRBD2; J: TRBJ2-3; V: TRBV19; size: once; CDR3: CASSSGRELDTQYF; DNA: TGTGCCAGTAGTAGCGGGAGGGAGTTAGATACGCAGTATTTT
D: NA; J: TRBJ1-3; V: TRBV3-1/TRBV3-2; size: NA; CDR3: CASSRTISGNTIYF; DNA: TGTGCCAGCAGCCGCACCATCTCTGGAAACACCATATATTTT
D: NA; J: TRBJ2-1; V: TRBV28; size: NA; CDR3: CASSFDRSYNEQFF; DNA: TGTGCCAGCAGCTTCGATCGGTCCTACAATGAGCAGTTCTTC
D: TRBD2; J: TRBJ2-1; V: TRBV5-6; size: NA; CDR3: CASSSSGGANYNEQFF; DNA: TGTGCCAGCAGCTCTAGCGGGGGGGCCAACTACAATGAGCAGTTCTTC
D: NA; J: TRBJ1-1; V: TRBV6-5; size: NA; CDR3: CASSYLFAPANTEAFF; DNA: TGTGCCAGCAGTTACCTTTTTGCCCCGGCGAACACTGAAGCTTTCTTT
D: NA; J: TRBJ2-7; V: TRBV18; size: NA; CDR3: CASSPGRNYEQYF; DNA: TGTGCCAGCTCCCCAGGAAGGAACTACGAGCAGTACTTC
D: NA; J: TRBJ1-1; V: TRBV5-1; size: NA; CDR3: CASSSYMNTEAFF; DNA: TGCGCCAGCAGCTCTTACATGAACACTGAAGCTTTCTTT